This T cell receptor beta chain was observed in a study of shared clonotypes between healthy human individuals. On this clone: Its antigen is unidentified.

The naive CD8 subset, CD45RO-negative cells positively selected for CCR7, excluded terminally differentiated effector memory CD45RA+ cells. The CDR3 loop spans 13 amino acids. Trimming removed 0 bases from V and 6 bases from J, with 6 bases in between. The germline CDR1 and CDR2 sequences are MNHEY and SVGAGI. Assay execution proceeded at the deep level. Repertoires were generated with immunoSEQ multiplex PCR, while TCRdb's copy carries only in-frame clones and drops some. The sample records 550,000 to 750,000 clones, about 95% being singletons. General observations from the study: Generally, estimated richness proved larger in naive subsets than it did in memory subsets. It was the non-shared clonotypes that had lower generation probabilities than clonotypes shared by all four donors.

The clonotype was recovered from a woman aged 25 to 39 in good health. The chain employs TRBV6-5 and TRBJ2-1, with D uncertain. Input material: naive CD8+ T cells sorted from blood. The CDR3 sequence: CASSYSGPNEQFF. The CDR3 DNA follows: TGTGCCAGCAGTTACTCAGGCCCCAATGAGCAGTTCTTC.